One sample yielded the 10 T cell receptor beta chains listed below, sequenced in a study of shared clonotypes between healthy human individuals. TCRdb's table, derived via immunoSEQ multiplex PCR, lists solely in-frame clones and lacks some. The table lists millions of clones, around 94% of them singletons. Sequenced sample: naive CD4+ T cells sorted from blood. Documented subset: CD45RA+ positively selected. Every receptor here comes from a man between 18 and 29 years old in good health.

This chain links TRBV28 with TRBJ1-3; 8 bases agree with TRBD1. The germline V gene encodes CDR1 MDHEN and CDR2 SYDVKM. The CDR3 runs to 16 residues. V shed 6 bases, J shed 4 bases, and the junction held 11 bases outside the gene matches. CDR3 amino acids: CASSRGQGSRGNTIYF. CDR3 sequence (DNA): TGTGCCAGCAGCCGCGGACAGGGCAGTAGAGGAAACACCATATATTTT.

The chain couples TRBV23-1 to TRBJ2-2; D is unclear. TRBV23-1 is an ORF; its function is uncertain. The CDR3 covers 16 residues. V was cut by 6 bases and J by 0 bases, with 14 bases left in between. This chain's CDR3 is CASSTYTGANTGELFF. Here the CDR3 DNA reads TGCGCCAGCAGCACCTATACCGGCGCGAACACCGGGGAGCTGTTTTTT.

This chain connects TRBV10-3 to TRBJ2-3, with TRBD1 as a possible D gene (6 bases). The CDR3 totals 15 residues. In germline, CDR1 is ENHRY, CDR2 SYGVKD. The V end lost 7 bases, the J end lost 5 bases, and 19 bases lay between the germline ends. The CDR3 DNA is TGTGCCATCATTGACGACAGGACCGCAGGAGATACGCAGTATTTT. Its protein product is CAIIDDRTAGDTQYF.

The chain uses TRBV2 and TRBJ1-5; TRBD1 is a possible D gene (5 bases). The CDR3 extends over 15 amino acids. The ends were cut back, 4 bases at V and 6 bases at J, with 16 bases in the middle. Germline CDR1 reads SNHLY; CDR2 reads FYNNEI. Here the CDR3 DNA reads TGTGCCAGCAGTGCCGGGACGTTCGGTACTCAGCCCCAGCATTTT. Translating gives CASSAGTFGTQPQHF.

This clone is a singleton in its sample. The V and J genes are TRBV28 and TRBJ1-1; TRBD1 matches at 8 bases. The germline V gene encodes CDR1 MDHEN and CDR2 SYDVKM. This CDR3 comprises 18 residues. J lost 3 bases, V lost 1 base, and 13 bases had no gene match. The CDR3 nucleotides read TGTGCCAGCAGTTTATTTTCTCGATTCAGGGACAGGCACACTGAAGCTTTCTTT. It encodes CASSLFSRFRDRHTEAFF.

The chain recombines TRBV27 with TRBJ2-2; 8 bases are shared with TRBD1. The germline CDR1 and CDR2 sequences are MNHEY and SMNVEV (reference sequence). The CDR3 has 17 residues. The ends lost 1 base at V and 4 bases at J; junction bases unmatched: 8. The DNA for the CDR3 is TGTGCCAGCAGTTTATACAATCGACAGGGGTTCACCGGGGAGCTGTTTTTT. Its translation: CASSLYNRQGFTGELFF.

This chain uses TRBV7-6 with TRBJ2-3; D ambiguous. The CDR3 length is 14 residues. In germline, CDR1 is SGHVS, CDR2 FNYEAQ. V was pared by 2 bases and J by 2 bases, with 8 bases between. The CDR3 DNA sequence: TGTGCCAGCAGCTTAAGACCCTCCACAGATACGCAGTATTTT. It translates to CASSLRPSTDTQYF.

About this clone: The same CDR3 is also encoded by other DNA sequences in this sample. V gene TRBV6-1 combines with J gene TRBJ1-1; the D is unclear. V lost 4 bases, J lost 2 bases, and 8 bases lay in between. There are 13 residues in the CDR3. Germline loops: CDR1 MNHNS, CDR2 SASEGT. The CDR3 region has the DNA TGTGCCAGCAGTGTCCGGGGAAACACTGAAGCTTTCTTT. It yields the protein CASSVRGNTEAFF.

V gene TRBV28 combines with J gene TRBJ1-2; TRBD1 matches at 10 bases. The V and J ends lost 6 bases and 7 bases, in that order; junction bases with no gene match: 14. The CDR3 is made up of 16 amino acids. Germline assignment: CDR1 MDHEN and CDR2 SYDVKM. The CDR3 DNA follows: TGTGCCAGCAGCTCCGGGACAGGGGTAACCTATGGTGGCTACACCTTC. Translating it yields CASSSGTGVTYGGYTF.

This chain links TRBV18 with TRBJ1-5, with D possibly matching TRBD1 (5 bases). With 6 bases removed from V and 0 bases from J, the gap between germline ends came to 12 bases. CDR3 length equals 15 residues. The V gene's germline CDR1 is KGHSH and CDR2 LQKENI. In DNA, the CDR3 is TGTGCCAGCTCCCTGGGACGAGCTAGCAATCAGCCCCAGCATTTT. Its protein is CASSLGRASNQPQHF.